A selection of T cell receptor delta chains follows, all from one sample in a study of Vδ1+ human thymocytes. TCRdb called clones anew from the multiplex PCR reads with CATT. Found here are around 60,000 delta-chain clones, around 15% of them singletons; the top ten hold about 0.4%. Material for sequencing was Vdelta1+ gamma-delta thymocytes from the thymus. The receptors originated from a girl under three years old who had congenital heart surgery. The CDR3 runs from the conserved cysteine through the conserved F or W. The D gene is left open where the match is weak. Not every row has a clone size; where given, it reads once, few, many or a size class.

TRDV1,TRDJ1,TRDD3,few,CALGELSSLVLGEPDTDKLIF,TGTGCTCTTGGGGAACTCTCTTCCCTCGTACTGGGGGAACCCGACACCGATAAACTCATCTTT
TRDV1,TRDJ1,TRDD3,NA,CALGEVSLPPFGGYEGDKLIF,TGTGCTCTTGGGGAAGTTAGCCTTCCTCCATTCGGGGGATACGAAGGCGATAAACTCATCTTT
TRDV1,TRDJ1,TRDD3,NA,CALGELGFLTGGYGSDKLIF,TGTGCTCTTGGGGAACTAGGGTTCCTCACTGGGGGATACGGATCCGATAAACTCATCTTT
TRDV1,TRDJ1,NA,few,CALGGWWYTDKLIF,TGTGCTCTTGGGGGATGGTGGTACACCGATAAACTCATCTTT
TRDV1,TRDJ1,NA,NA,CALGTPGTSVSLDTDKLIF,TGTGCTCTTGGGACACCCGGGACATCTGTTTCTTTAGACACCGATAAACTCATCTTT
TRDV2,TRDJ1,TRDD3,few,CACDTKQPGGTHTDKPIF,TGTGCCTGTGACACGAAGCAGCCTGGGGGGACTCACACCGATAAACCCATCTTT
TRDV1,TRDJ1,TRDD3,NA,CALGGPAFRLGDSSLTDKLIF,TGTGCTCTTGGGGGCCCGGCCTTCCGACTGGGGGATAGCTCGCTCACCGATAAACTCATCTTT
TRAV29/DV5,TRDJ1,NA,few,CSVLLCSKRSVSGTITDKLIF,NA
TRDV1,TRDJ1,TRDD3,NA,CALGNRALGDRGGYTDKLIF,TGTGCTCTTGGGAATCGCGCTCTGGGGGATAGAGGGGGATACACCGATAAACTCATCTTT
TRDV1,TRDJ1,NA,few,CALGEYSRCYTDKLIF,TGTGCTCTTGGGGAATATTCCCGATGTTACACCGATAAACTCATCTTT
TRDV1,TRDJ1,TRDD3,few,CALGELRGRGYTTSQLIF,TGTGCTCTTGGGGAACTTCGCGGTAGGGGATACACAACTTCCCAACTCATCTTT
TRDV1,TRDJ1,NA,NA,CALGVTYTDKLIF,TGTGCTCTTGGGGTCACGTACACCGATAAACTCATCTTT
TRDV1,TRDJ1,TRDD3,NA,CALGESTFLTRWGIAEADKLIF,TGTGCTCTTGGGGAATCAACCTTCCTAACTCGCTGGGGGATAGCCGAGGCGGATAAACTCATCTTT
TRDV1,TRDJ1,TRDD3,NA,CALGEKALLLLLGDTSYTDKLIF,TGTGCTCTTGGGGAAAAGGCGCTCCTACTCTTACTGGGGGATACCTCGTACACCGATAAACTCATCTTT
TRAV29/DV5,TRDJ2,NA,NA,CSVLLCSMSPPHRRRYWGNSPYGMTAQLFF,NA
TRDV1,TRDJ1,TRDD3,NA,CALGERYGLGDPYTDKLIF,TGTGCTCTTGGGGAACGTTACGGGCTGGGGGACCCGTACACCGATAAACTCATCTTT
TRDV1,TRDJ1,NA,few,CALGELYPKLGDPYTDKLIF,TGTGCTCTTGGGGAACTATATCCTAAACTTGGGGATCCGTACACCGATAAACTCATCTTT
TRDV3,TRDJ1,TRDD3,few,CAFWIHYWGSYTDKLIF,TGTGCCTTTTGGATTCATTACTGGGGGTCGTACACCGATAAACTCATCTTT
TRDV1,TRDJ1,NA,few,CALGEVGGRSYTDKLIF,TGTGCTCTTGGGGAAGTAGGTGGGAGGTCATACACCGATAAACTCATCTTT
TRDV1,TRDJ1,NA,NA,CALGDTYTDKLIF,TGTGCTCTTGGGGACACATACACCGATAAACTCATCTTT
TRDV1,TRDJ1,TRDD3,few,CALGELFGGYPRPYTDKLIF,TGTGCTCTTGGGGAACTTTTCGGGGGATACCCCCGCCCGTACACCGATAAACTCATCTTT
TRDV1,TRDJ1,NA,NA,CALGELGRAIDKLIF,TGTGCTCTTGGGGAACTCGGACGAGCGATCGATAAACTCATCTTT
TRDV2,TRDJ1,TRDD3,NA,CACDSYSYWGIRGPIF,TGTGCCTGTGACTCCTATTCGTACTGGGGGATACGGGGGCCCATCTTT
TRDV1,TRDJ1,TRDD2,few,CALGELGGLPHTPVSDKLIF,TGTGCTCTTGGGGAACTCGGGGGCCTTCCTCATACCCCGGTGAGCGATAAACTCATCTTT
TRDV1,TRDJ1,NA,NA,CALGELPIHTLPTATDKLIF,TGTGCTCTTGGGGAACTCCCTATTCATACCCTCCCCACTGCCACCGATAAACTCATCTTT
TRDV1,TRDJ1,NA,NA,CALGDLSPTLYTDKLIF,TGTGCTCTTGGGGACCTCTCACCTACCCTTTACACCGATAAACTCATCTTT
TRDV1,TRDJ1,NA,few,CALGETASTYFDKLIF,TGTGCTCTTGGGGAAACTGCGTCCACCTACTTCGATAAACTCATCTTT
TRDV1,TRDJ1,NA,few,CALVGSLPLSYRRADKLIF,TGTGCTCTCGTGGGATCGCTTCCGCTTTCGTATCGAAGGGCCGATAAACTCATCTTT
TRDV1,TRDJ1,TRDD3,few,CALGDSHPTGGLPYTDKLIF,TGTGCTCTTGGGGACTCCCATCCTACTGGGGGATTACCGTACACCGATAAACTCATCTTT
TRDV1,TRDJ1,TRDD3,NA,CALGELPTIWGIRKLIF,TGTGCTCTTGGGGAACTCCCGACCATCTGGGGGATCCGAAAACTCATCTTT
TRDV1,TRDJ1,TRDD3,few,CALGELPSVLGPTADKLIF,TGTGCTCTTGGGGAACTTCCTTCTGTACTGGGGCCAACTGCCGATAAACTCATCTTT
TRDV1,TRDJ1,TRDD3,few,CALGEPLSYLVTGGLYTDKLIF,TGTGCTCTTGGGGAACCCCTTTCCTACCTCGTGACTGGGGGACTCTACACCGATAAACTCATCTTT
TRDV1,TRDJ1,NA,few,CALGGGKWVLTDKLIF,TGTGCTCTTGGGGGCGGTAAGTGGGTTCTTACCGATAAACTCATCTTT
TRDV1,TRDJ1,TRDD3,few,CALGEGIRDGSEKLIF,TGTGCTCTTGGGGAAGGGATACGCGACGGCTCCGAGAAACTCATCTTT
TRDV1,TRDJ2,TRDD3,few,CALGGTSSSTGGTILTAQLFF,TGTGCTCTTGGGGGGACTTCCTCCAGTACTGGGGGGACCATTTTGACAGCACAACTCTTCTTT
TRDV1,TRDJ1,NA,few,CALGEPPLNLHMGIHKLIF,TGTGCTCTTGGGGAACCCCCCCTAAACCTCCACATGGGAATCCATAAACTCATCTTT
TRDV1,TRDJ1,NA,few,CALGEHLSSMVGGAFTDKLIF,TGTGCTCTTGGGGAACATCTGAGTTCGATGGTGGGGGGGGCCTTCACCGATAAACTCATCTTT
TRDV1,TRDJ1,NA,NA,CALGELLSPYRWGKLIF,TGTGCTCTTGGGGAACTCCTGTCCCCCTACCGCTGGGGCAAACTCATCTTT
TRDV1,TRDJ1,TRDD3,NA,CALGERRDPLGDLRPYTDKLIF,TGTGCTCTTGGGGAACGACGTGACCCACTGGGGGATCTTAGACCGTACACCGATAAACTCATCTTT
TRDV1,TRDJ1,NA,NA,CALGEVLARGPPDLHRDTDKLIF,TGTGCTCTTGGGGAAGTCCTAGCTCGGGGACCCCCCGATCTCCACAGGGACACCGATAAACTCATCTTT
TRDV1,TRDJ1,NA,NA,CALGELGGGHFPHTDKLIF,TGTGCTCTTGGGGAACTAGGCGGCGGGCATTTCCCTCACACCGATAAACTCATCTTT
TRDV1,TRDJ1,TRDD3,NA,CALGELFAKEGYGSTDKLIF,TGTGCTCTTGGGGAACTGTTCGCGAAAGAGGGATACGGGAGCACCGATAAACTCATCTTT
TRDV1,TRDJ1,TRDD3,few,CALGYRTGGYFDKLIF,TGTGCTCTTGGGTATAGAACTGGGGGATACTTCGATAAACTCATCTTT
TRDV1,TRDJ1,TRDD3,few,CALGESRWGIRRYTDKLIF,TGTGCTCTTGGGGAGTCACGATGGGGGATACGCCGTTACACCGATAAACTCATCTTT
TRDV1,TRDJ1,TRDD3,NA,CALGETILGIRMYTDKLIF,TGTGCTCTTGGGGAGACAATACTGGGGATAAGGATGTACACCGATAAACTCATCTTT
TRDV1,TRDJ1,NA,NA,CALGEPQGSLYTDKLIF,TGTGCTCTTGGGGAACCCCAGGGATCCCTGTACACCGATAAACTCATCTTT
TRDV1,TRDJ1,NA,few,CALGEAAWGPSRATDKLIF,TGTGCTCTTGGGGAAGCAGCCTGGGGACCCTCCCGGGCTACCGATAAACTCATCTTT
TRDV1,TRDJ2,TRDD3,NA,CALGDGGILPLTAQLFF,TGTGCTCTTGGGGACGGGGGGATCCTTCCTTTGACAGCACAACTCTTCTTT
TRDV1,TRDJ1,NA,few,CALGEAFSFGVTYTDKLIF,TGTGCTCTTGGGGAGGCCTTCTCGTTTGGGGTCACGTACACCGATAAACTCATCTTT
TRDV1,TRDJ1,TRDD3,few,CALGEPLKGVTSSGGYAYTDKLIF,TGTGCTCTTGGGGAGCCCCTCAAGGGGGTCACCTCATCTGGGGGATACGCATACACCGATAAACTCATCTTT
TRDV1,TRDJ1,NA,NA,CALGDRPADKLIF,TGTGCTCTTGGGGACCGGCCCGCCGATAAACTCATCTTT
TRDV1,TRDJ1,TRDD3,few,CALGELRFRRLGDIDKLIF,TGTGCTCTTGGGGAACTAAGATTTCGTAGATTAGGGGATATTGATAAACTCATCTTT
TRDV1,TRDJ1,NA,NA,CALGELDSVLHFWDPGADKLIF,TGTGCTCTTGGGGAACTAGATAGCGTCCTACACTTTTGGGATCCCGGGGCCGATAAACTCATCTTT
TRDV1,TRDJ1,TRDD3,few,CALGGYWGIRGTDKLIF,TGTGCTCTTGGTGGGTACTGGGGGATACGGGGCACCGATAAACTCATCTTT
TRDV1,TRDJ1,NA,few,CALGGIRGRNTDKLIF,TGTGCTCTTGGGGGCATACGGGGGCGGAATACCGATAAACTCATCTTT
TRDV1,TRDJ1,NA,NA,CALGFLPYWGQYTDKLIF,TGTGCTCTTGGGTTCCTTCCTTACTGGGGACAGTACACCGATAAACTCATCTTT
TRDV2,TRDJ1,NA,few,CACDTSLGVNTDKLIF,TGTGCCTGTGACACCTCTTTGGGGGTCAACACCGATAAACTCATCTTT
TRDV1,TRDJ1,NA,NA,CALGGPGRYTDKLIF,TGTGCTCTTGGGGGGCCCGGTCGCTACACCGATAAACTCATCTTT
TRDV1,TRDJ1,TRDD3,NA,CALGNQGGYFHKLIF,TGTGCTCTTGGGAACCAGGGGGGATACTTCCATAAACTCATCTTT
TRDV1,TRDJ1,TRDD3,NA,CALGMPSSNLSHWGRSTYTDKLIF,TGTGCTCTTGGGATGCCTTCCTCCAACTTATCGCACTGGGGGAGGTCGACGTACACCGATAAACTCATCTTT